The clone carrying this T cell receptor beta chain was seen a few times. The antigen is unknown. The data were taken from a study of response to subunit inactivated influenza vaccine. CDR3 length: 18 amino acids. TCRdb reprocessed the RT-PCR reads with MiXCR, giving one entry per CDR3 protein. The sample lists 500,000 to 550,000 distinct CDR3 sequences, under 8.5% occurring once. Overall study findings and caveats: It was suggested by the authors that few new T cells are recruited by each seasonal influenza vaccination.

The clonotype was recovered from a man aged 45 to 75 who received an inactivated influenza vaccine. The rearrangement links TRBV21-1 to TRBJ2-7; the table's D gene call, TRBD1, was not cross checked with the DNA. TRBV21-1 has pseudogene status. The sample consisted of PBMCs from blood, taken roughly 24 months after vaccination. The CDR3 protein is CASSNNCEGTQSSYEQYF. The CDR3 coding sequence is TGTGCCAGCAGCAATAATTGTGAGGGGACACAGAGCTCCTACGAGCAGTACTTC.